This TCR beta chain comes out of a study of T cell clonality in common variable immunodeficiency (dated by TCRdb to the mid-2010s). Paper-wide results and their limitations: Despite equal DNA input, controls averaged roughly 89,000 unique sequences per sample versus around 30,000 in CVID samples. According to the authors, figuring out what caused the increased clonality in CVID would require sequencing the repertoires of T cell subpopulations. Fewer TCRbeta clones were shared among CVID subjects than among healthy controls (p < 0.0001). Correlations between repertoire features and clinical complications were limited by patient heterogeneity within the CVID cohort. TCRbeta clonality was higher in CVID subjects than in healthy controls (t-test p = 0.018), and the increase was most characteristic of about a third of subjects. Fewer deletions and N-nucleotide insertions were reportedly observed in CVID TCRbeta sequences, and highly modified clones with 13 or more V deletions were reportedly absent from CVID TCRbeta sequences.

This clone was seen more than once but under ten times. Its antigen is still unknown. The sequence runs out 3 residues before the end of the CDR3; the remainder is reconstructed from the germline J gene. V drops 7 bases and J drops 0 bases, leaving 15 bases in between. The CDR3 holds 15 amino acids from the cysteine to the phenylalanine. Part of the CDR3 DNA is given, 36 bases translated from base 1. Via the germline V gene (reference sequence), CDR1 is LNHDA and CDR2 SQIVND. Standard criteria, namely reduction of serum IgG, IgA and/or IgM below the normal range together with specific antibody deficiency, were applied for the diagnosis of CVID. There were about 45 subjects in the CVID group (roughly 30 male and roughly 15 female), ranging in age from about 9 to 65 years, with a mean age of 40. Most of the CVID patients and most of the healthy controls were of Caucasian heritage. All CVID subjects had received replacement immunoglobulin therapy for at least one year at the time of study participation. No CVID subject was ill or taking immunomodulatory or immunosuppressive medication when blood was collected. From each donor, roughly 4.5 to 9 ml of heparinized peripheral whole blood was collected. Genomic DNA from adults with common variable immune deficiency (CVID) and from healthy adult controls was the source for sequencing TCRbeta CDR3 repertoires. Diluted blood was density-centrifuged over Hypaque 1077 or Ficoll-Paque to isolate peripheral blood mononuclear cells. Genomic DNA was obtained from unsorted mononuclear cells using either Qiagen column purification or a centrifugation-based method.

Equivalent amounts of genomic DNA from CVID and control samples were used as sequencing input. For every sample, a 60 bp segment covering the rearranged TCRbeta CDR3 region was amplified and then sequenced. TCRbeta amplification used the immunoSEQ assay, a bias-corrected multiplex PCR with high-throughput sequencing. From the authors' description of their analysis: Each unique nucleotide sequence was treated as a clone and annotated with V, D and J genes, copy number and frequency. Sequences were labeled productive if in frame, and non-productive if out of frame or containing stop codons. As previously described, clonality was calculated on the basis of Shannon's entropy. Mean CDR3 Kyte-Doolittle hydropathy was derived from the predicted amino acid sequences of productive clones. Using the R hclust function, scaled V gene usage was clustered hierarchically with Manhattan distance and complete linkage. Sharing of clones by CDR3 amino acid sequence was evaluated through resampling of 12 repertoires per group over 100 rounds. The repertoires were searched for 60 to 70 published EBV-specific TCRbeta sequences and nearly 250 published CMV-specific TCRbeta sequences. A couple of CVID samples yielding fewer than 10,000 sequences were excluded from analysis, leaving approximately 42 CVID repertoires. Not all clones reach the TCRdb copy of this immuneACCESS table, which keeps in-frame sequences only. Checked studies attribute under half of the gap to unresolved V genes and leave the rest unexplained. The V and J calls and the clone size are those of that table, but D and trimming were determined from the DNA. The table gives around 15,000 clones for this sample, with none occurring only once. Jointly, the top ten make up about an eighth of the sample.

The origin of this receptor is a human donor with common variable immunodeficiency. Sample: peripheral blood mononuclear cells. The rearranged segments are TRBV19 and TRBJ1-1, with TRBD1 tentatively as D gene (6 bases match). Partial CDR3 DNA: TGTGCCAGTAAACCACAGGGACCCATGAACACTGAA. Translation gives CASKPQGPMNTE. From start to end, the CDR3 is CASKPQGPMNTEAFF.